This T cell receptor beta chain was sequenced during a study of blood T cell repertoires in COVID-19. At the level of the study: From the United States, Italy and Spain came samples of acute and convalescent COVID-19. PBMCs, B-cell-depleted T cells, or T cells were the source of the cDNA or gDNA that made up the material.

Sequencing used immunoSEQ multiplex PCR; TCRdb keeps in-frame clones, though not all of them. The sample yields over 40,000 clones, 86% seen once. This CDR3 has 12 amino acids. V was trimmed by 8 bases and J by 4 bases, leaving 9 bases between them. Germline V gene data show CDR1 as SNHLY and CDR2 as FYNNEI. The material sequenced was peripheral blood. The gene calls are TRBV2 and TRBJ1-3; the D gene is possibly TRBD1 (5 bases). The receptor's source is a woman aged 80 or older with acute or convalescent COVID-19. The CDR3 DNA follows: TGTGCCAGCGAAGGGGTCGGAAACACCATATATTTT. Its protein is CASEGVGNTIYF.